Shown below are 28 T cell receptor beta chains from a single sample sequenced in a study of cytomegalovirus exposure and HLA in healthy donors. Primers included in the PCR were 60 Vbeta and 13 Jbeta primers. Libraries were prepared by immunoSEQ multiplex PCR; TCRdb keeps only in-frame clonotypes and omits some of them. The sample has about 180,000 clones; around 82% are singletons. Material for sequencing was PBMCs. These receptors were collected from a man aged 35-49 years in good health and CMV-seronegative.

In DNA form, the CDR3 reads TGTGCCACCTCACCACGAGGGAATGAAAAACTGTTTTTT. Residues: CATSPRGNEKLFF. The chain has TRBV6-1 and TRBJ1-4; no firm D call. CDR3 length equals 13 residues. Trimming left V 10 bases short and J 5 bases short, with 14 bases between. Looked up from germline, CDR1 is MNHNS and CDR2 is SASEGT.

V is TRBV5-6 and J is TRBJ2-5, with 8 nucleotides matching TRBD1. Losses at the gene ends were 0 bases for V and 5 bases for J; bases not matched to a gene: 6. This CDR3 region has 15 residues. Germline CDR1 is SGHDT and CDR2 is YYEEEE. CDR3 in amino acids: CASSLGQGTGETQYF. CDR3 nucleotide sequence: TGTGCCAGCAGCTTGGGGCAGGGGACAGGCGAGACCCAGTACTTC.

This clone was seen a single time. This chain uses TRBV4-1 with TRBJ2-2, with D possibly matching TRBD2 (6 bases). This CDR3 comprises 15 residues. CDR1 and CDR2 (germline): MGHRA, YSYEKL. V was shortened by 4 bases and J by 1 base, with 10 bases between the two germline ends. The CDR3, as DNA: TGCGCCAGCAGCCCCGGGACTCGGAACACCGGGGAGCTGTTTTTT. This gives the protein CASSPGTRNTGELFF.

This clone has just one count. In DNA form, the CDR3 reads TGTGCCAGCTCAACCGCACAGGGGATCGGGGCAGATACGCAGTATTTT. Its protein product is CASSTAQGIGADTQYF. The chain uses TRBV18 and TRBJ2-3, with TRBD1 identical over 7 bases. This CDR3 contains 16 residues. The ends lost 5 bases at V and 4 bases at J; junction bases unmatched: 12. Germline CDR1 is KGHSH and CDR2 is LQKENI.

This clone was counted a few times. This chain connects TRBV4-3 to TRBJ2-2, with no clear D. Trimming pared 3 bases from V and 0 bases from J, leaving 8 bases between. CDR3 length: 15 residues. The germline gives CDR1 LGHNA, CDR2 YSLEER. CDR3 DNA: TGCGCCAGCAGCCACGGGTCACCGAACACCGGGGAGCTGTTTTTT. Amino acid sequence: CASSHGSPNTGELFF.

The rearrangement uses TRBV9 and TRBJ1-4; D possibly corresponds to TRBD1 (6 bases). The CDR3 contains 15 residues. The V gene's germline CDR1 is SGDLS and CDR2 YYNGEE. V gave up 0 bases and J gave up 7 bases, with 13 bases separating them. The CDR3 DNA follows: TGTGCCAGCAGCGTAGAGGGCAGGGGTAGTGAAAAACTGTTTTTT. Translated, it gives CASSVEGRGSEKLFF.

This clone has a single count. The J gene is TRBJ2-3, the V gene TRBV11-2; tentatively, D is TRBD1 (6 bases). Looked up from germline, CDR1 is SGHAT and CDR2 is FQNNGV. This CDR3 comprises 15 residues. Trimming cost V 3 bases and J 3 bases, with 13 bases left between them. CDR3 sequence reads: CASSFWGLWTDTQYF. CDR3 coding DNA: TGTGCCAGCAGCTTTTGGGGGCTCTGGACAGATACGCAGTATTTT.

The V gene is TRBV10-3, the J gene TRBJ2-1; 8 nucleotides line up with TRBD2. This CDR3 contains 13 residues. Per germline, CDR1 ENHRY and CDR2 SYGVKD. J was trimmed by 8 bases and V by 10 bases; bases with no gene match: 10. The CDR3: CASTGGALDEQFF. The CDR3 DNA reads as TGTGCCAGCACGGGGGGGGCTTTGGATGAGCAGTTCTTC.

V is TRBV7-2 and J is TRBJ1-3, with unresolved D. V shed 5 bases and J shed 0 bases, with 11 bases lying between them. The germline gives CDR1 SGHTA, CDR2 FQGNSA. The CDR3 spans 15 residues. Here the CDR3 DNA reads TGTGCCAGCAGCCCGGCGGGGTTCTCTGGAAACACCATATATTTT. Protein product: CASSPAGFSGNTIYF.

The V gene is TRBV2, the J gene TRBJ1-2, with D perhaps matching TRBD1 (6 bases). The germline V and J ends were trimmed by 9 bases and 4 bases, with 15 bases remaining between them. Germline V gives CDR1 SNHLY, CDR2 FYNNEI. The CDR3 totals 13 residues. The CDR3 bases are TGTGCCAGAAAAGGGCAGGGGATCTATGGCTACACCTTC. Its translation: CARKGQGIYGYTF.

V and J are TRBV30 and TRBJ2-1; 13 bases align to TRBD2. The CDR3 length is 15 residues. Germline assignment: CDR1 GTSNPN and CDR2 SVGIG (reference sequence). The V gene end was trimmed by 5 bases and the J gene end by 6 bases; junction bases not matched to a gene: 7. The DNA of the CDR3 is TGTGCCTGGGACGAACTAGCGGGAGGGTCCAATGAGCAGTTCTTC. It is translated as CAWDELAGGSNEQFF.

CDR3 sequence: CSVGSGTGDYNEQFF. The CDR3 nucleotides are TGCAGCGTTGGATCCGGGACGGGGGATTACAATGAGCAGTTCTTC. V is TRBV29-1 and J is TRBJ2-1; a weak D match, TRBD2 (6 bases). The CDR3 is made up of 15 amino acids. Germline CDR1 SQVTM, CDR2 ANQGSEA. The V end was cut by 4 bases, the J end by 4 bases, with 17 bases between.

V gene TRBV4-3 combines with J gene TRBJ2-2, with 15 bases that match TRBD2. Germline values: CDR1 LGHNA, CDR2 YSLEER. The trim removed 5 bases at V and 8 bases at J, leaving 6 bases unmatched. The CDR3 loop spans 16 amino acids. The CDR3 DNA reads as TGCGCCAGCAGCAGGGGGACTAGCGGGGGGTCGGGGGAGCTGTTTTTT. Translated, it gives CASSRGTSGGSGELFF.

The J gene is TRBJ2-1, the V gene TRBV30; D call uncertain. The CDR3 extends over 14 amino acids. In germline, CDR1 is GTSNPN, CDR2 SVGIG (reference sequence). V was shortened by 0 bases and J by 7 bases, with 13 bases between the two germline ends. The CDR3 loop is CAWSVAGVDNEQFF. In DNA, the CDR3 is TGTGCCTGGAGTGTAGCAGGTGTGGATAATGAGCAGTTCTTC.

The chain combines TRBV9 with TRBJ2-3; TRBD2 is a possible D gene (5 bases). The CDR3 extends over 15 amino acids. The V and J ends lost 4 bases and 1 base respectively, with 13 bases between them. Germline CDR1 and CDR2: SGDLS and YYNGEE. CDR3 nucleotide sequence: TGTGCCAGCAGCCCTTTCGGGGAGCGCACAGATACGCAGTATTTT. Amino acids: CASSPFGERTDTQYF.

This chain uses TRBV27 with TRBJ2-7; TRBD1 matches 7 bases. CDR3 length: 13 amino acids. The junction had 3 bases not matched to a gene; V was cut back by 5 bases and J by 2 bases. Germline-derived CDR1 and CDR2 are MNHEY and SMNVEV (reference sequence). In nucleotides, the CDR3 is TGTGCCAGCAGTCTCCAGGGGGCCTACGAGCAGTACTTC. It encodes CASSLQGAYEQYF.

The chain couples TRBV5-4 to TRBJ2-3; possible D gene TRBD2, 5 bases. The CDR3 extends over 13 amino acids. V was clipped by 3 bases and J by 1 base, with 6 bases between them. CDR1 is SGHNT, CDR2 YYREEE, per germline (reference sequence). Here the CDR3 reads CASSSRGTDTQYF. In DNA, the CDR3 is TGTGCCAGCAGCTCGAGGGGCACAGATACGCAGTATTTT.

The chain combines TRBV2 with TRBJ2-7; no firm D call. The CDR3 consists of 14 residues. CDR1 is SNHLY, CDR2 FYNNEI, per germline. Trimming took off 5 bases at V and 0 bases at J, with 11 bases between the two ends. Here the CDR3 reads CASSSQPSSYEQYF. The CDR3 DNA follows: TGTGCCAGCAGTTCACAGCCGAGCTCCTACGAGCAGTACTTC. Based on the CDR3 plus reference TRBV2 and TRBJ2-7, the full variable domain is EPEVTQTPSHQVTQMGQEVILRCVPISNHLYFYWYRQILGQKVEFLVSFYNNEISEKSEIFDDQFSVERPDGSNFTLKIRSTKLEDSAMYFCASSSQPSSYEQYFGPGTRLTVT.

This chain links TRBV2 with TRBJ1-2; no firm D call. V was trimmed by 7 bases and J by 8 bases, leaving 14 bases between them. The length of the CDR3 is 12 residues. CDR1 and CDR2 (germline): SNHLY, FYNNEI. CDR3 loop: CASILSAGGYTF. The CDR3 DNA follows: TGTGCCAGCATCCTCTCGGCGGGGGGCTACACCTTC.

V is TRBV18 and J is TRBJ2-3; D possibly corresponds to TRBD1 (6 bases). There are 15 residues in the CDR3. Germline values: CDR1 KGHSH, CDR2 LQKENI. Between the trimmed V and J ends, which lost 6 bases and 2 bases, there was a span of 15 bases. The DNA for the CDR3 is TGTGCCAGCTCGCTCACAGGGATTCCCACAGATACGCAGTATTTT. Protein sequence: CASSLTGIPTDTQYF.

The chain couples TRBV7-9 to TRBJ2-2, with D unclear. Trimming stripped 3 bases from V and 6 bases from J, with 8 bases between. This CDR3 is 13 amino acids long. The V gene's germline CDR1 is SEHNR and CDR2 FQNEAQ (reference sequence). The CDR3 DNA reads TGTGCCAGCAGCTTTCCCGTCGCCGGGGAGCTGTTTTTT. This sequence encodes CASSFPVAGELFF.

This clone was observed a few times. The chain couples TRBV18 to TRBJ2-7; no definite D call. The CDR3 spans 12 residues. The V gene lost 3 bases and the J gene lost 0 bases, with 3 bases spanning the gap. From germline, CDR1 is KGHSH and CDR2 LQKENI. CDR3 in DNA: TGTGCCAGCTCACCCAACTCCTACGAGCAGTACTTC. Residues: CASSPNSYEQYF.

The CDR3 loop is CASSYPTGGFNEQYF. The CDR3 region has the DNA TGTGCCAGCAGCTACCCCACGGGCGGGTTTAACGAGCAGTACTTC. V is TRBV7-2 and J is TRBJ2-7; D is perhaps TRBD2 (5 bases). Germline V CDR1 and CDR2: SGHTA, FQGNSA. The V end was cut by 4 bases, the J end by 5 bases, with 18 bases between. The CDR3 is 15 residues long.

The rearrangement links TRBV7-3 to TRBJ1-2; tentatively, D is TRBD1 (5 bases). Trimming cost V 7 bases and J 4 bases, with 16 bases left between them. The V gene's germline CDR1 is SGHTA and CDR2 FQGTGA. The CDR3 runs to 14 residues. The CDR3 loop is CASTPGGDTYGYTF. Written as DNA, the CDR3 is TGTGCCAGCACCCCTGGGGGGGATACCTATGGCTACACCTTC. Full variable domain (outside the CDR3, taken from reference TRBV7-3 and TRBJ1-2): GAGVSQTPSNKVTEKGKYVELRCDPISGHTALYWYRQSLGQGPEFLIYFQGTGAADDSGLPNDRFFAVRPEGSVSTLKIQRTERGDSAVYLCASTPGGDTYGYTFGSGTRLTVV.

This clone was picked up a small number of times. This chain connects TRBV7-9 to TRBJ1-1; the D is unclear. Trimming left V 1 base short and J 3 bases short, with 6 bases between. Germline CDR1 SEHNR, CDR2 FQNEAQ (reference sequence). The CDR3 is 13 residues long. The CDR3 nucleotides are TGTGCCAGCAGCTTAGGGGAGTACACTGAAGCTTTCTTT. Protein sequence: CASSLGEYTEAFF. The complete variable domain, with remaining parts taken from reference TRBV7-9 and TRBJ1-1, reads DTGVSQNPRHKITKRGQNVTFRCDPISEHNRLYWYRQTLGQGPEFLTYFQNEAQLEKSRLLSDRFSAERPKGSFSTLEIQRTEQGDSAMYLCASSLGEYTEAFFGQGTRLTVV.

This chain links TRBV7-2 with TRBJ2-5; TRBD2 might be the D (5 bases). The germline V and J ends were trimmed by 2 bases and 3 bases, with 10 bases remaining between them. The germline V gene has CDR1 SGHTA and CDR2 FQGNSA. The CDR3 runs to 14 residues. The DNA of the CDR3 is TGTGCCAGCAGCTTAAGCGGAGTTGAAGAGACCCAGTACTTC. Residues: CASSLSGVEETQYF.

This clone appeared a single time. The gene calls are TRBV7-9 and TRBJ2-7; 9 bases match TRBD1. V lost 5 bases and J lost 2; bases outside the gene matches: 19. Germline CDR1 SEHNR, CDR2 FQNEAQ (reference sequence). This CDR3 has 19 amino acids. CDR3 residues: CASSARVGTGWKTTYEQYF. CDR3 nucleotides: TGTGCCAGCAGCGCCCGTGTAGGGACAGGGTGGAAAACTACCTACGAGCAGTACTTC. Complete variable domain (other parts from reference TRBV7-9 and TRBJ2-7): DTGVSQNPRHKITKRGQNVTFRCDPISEHNRLYWYRQTLGQGPEFLTYFQNEAQLEKSRLLSDRFSAERPKGSFSTLEIQRTEQGDSAMYLCASSARVGTGWKTTYEQYFGPGTRLTVT.

The rearrangement links TRBV9 to TRBJ1-1; no clear D. Trimming removed 0 bases at V and 3 bases at J, with 15 bases between. The CDR3 extends over 16 amino acids. CDR1 is SGDLS, CDR2 YYNGEE, per germline. CDR3 in DNA: TGTGCCAGCAGCGTAGGCCGGGGATCTACGGACACTGAAGCTTTCTTT. This translates into CASSVGRGSTDTEAFF. The full variable domain, with the rest looked up from reference TRBV9 and TRBJ1-1, is DSGVTQTPKHLITATGQRVTLRCSPRSGDLSVYWYQQSLDQGLQFLIQYYNGEERAKGNILERFSAQQFPDLHSELNLSSLELGDSALYFCASSVGRGSTDTEAFFGQGTRLTVV.